The 3 T cell receptor beta chains given below trace back to one sample, sequenced in a study of identical twins. TCRdb used MiXCR to reprocess the 5' RACE reads, holding one entry per CDR3 protein. The data hold 700,000 or so distinct CDR3 sequences, with less than 10% observed a single time. The data also belong to a second study, concerning yellow fever vaccine responses in identical twins.

Source material: PBMCs. The receptor source for this set is a woman between 18 and 29 years old in good health.

This chain connects TRBV10-3 to TRBJ2-5; no clear D gene. The CDR3 totals 13 residues. The V and J ends lost 3 bases and 5 bases respectively, with 10 bases between them. The germline CDR1 and CDR2 sequences are ENHRY and SYGVKD. The CDR3 loop reads CAISDPAQETQYF. CDR3 bases: TGTGCCATCAGTGACCCTGCGCAGGAGACCCAGTACTTC.

This rearrangement joins TRBV6-5 to TRBJ2-1; 11 bases are shared with TRBD2. The CDR3 contains 17 residues. Germline V CDR1 and CDR2: MNHEY, SVGAGI. Losses at the gene ends were 3 bases for V and 4 bases for J; bases not matched to a gene: 8. The CDR3 DNA follows: TGTGCCAGCAGTTATTCCCCCACTAGCGGGAGTTACAATGAGCAGTTCTTC. Protein: CASSYSPTSGSYNEQFF.

The chain joins TRBV20-1 to TRBJ2-6, with D possibly being TRBD1 (6 bases). The V end lost 4 bases, the J end lost 0 bases, and 22 bases lay between the germline ends. The CDR3 covers 19 residues. From germline, CDR1 is DFQATT and CDR2 SNEGSKA (reference sequence). CDR3 DNA sequence: TGCAGTGCTAATTGGTTACCGGGACACGGACCCTCTGGGGCCAACGTCCTGACTTTC. Translated, it gives CSANWLPGHGPSGANVLTF.